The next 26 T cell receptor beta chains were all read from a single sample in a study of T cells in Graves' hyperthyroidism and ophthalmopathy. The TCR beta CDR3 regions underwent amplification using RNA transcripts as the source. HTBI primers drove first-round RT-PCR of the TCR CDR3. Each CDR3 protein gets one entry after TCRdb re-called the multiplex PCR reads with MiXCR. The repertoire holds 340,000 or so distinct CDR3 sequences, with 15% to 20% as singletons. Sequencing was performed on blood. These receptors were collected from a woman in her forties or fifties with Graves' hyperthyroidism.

The CDR3 region has the DNA TGTGCCAGCAGCCAAGTACTAGCGGGGATTGAAGAGACCCAGTACTTC. It translates to CASSQVLAGIEETQYF. This chain connects TRBV14 to TRBJ2-5, with TRBD2 identical over 10 bases. CDR3 size: 16 residues. Trimming at V came to 1 base and at J to 3 bases, leaving 5 bases not matched to a gene. CDR1 is SGHDN, CDR2 FVKESK, per germline.

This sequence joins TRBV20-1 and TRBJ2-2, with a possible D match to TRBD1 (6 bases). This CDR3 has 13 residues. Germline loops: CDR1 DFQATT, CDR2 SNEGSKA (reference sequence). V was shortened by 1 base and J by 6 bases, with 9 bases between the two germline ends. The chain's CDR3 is CSARATGPGELFF. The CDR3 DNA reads TGCAGTGCTAGAGCCACAGGGCCCGGGGAGCTGTTTTTT.

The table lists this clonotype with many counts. CDR3 coding DNA: TGTGCCAGCAGCGAATGGGGATACCAAGAGACCCAGTACTTC. Its translation is CASSEWGYQETQYF. The gene calls are TRBV9 and TRBJ2-5; D uncertain. The CDR3 is made up of 14 amino acids. Germline-derived CDR1 and CDR2 are SGDLS and YYNGEE. V lost 3 bases to trimming and J lost 0 bases, with 9 bases between them. Drawing the rest from reference TRBV9 and TRBJ2-5, the complete variable domain is DSGVTQTPKHLITATGQRVTLRCSPRSGDLSVYWYQQSLDQGLQFLIQYYNGEERAKGNILERFSAQQFPDLHSELNLSSLELGDSALYFCASSEWGYQETQYFGPGTRLLVL.

Written as DNA, the CDR3 is TGTGCCAGCAGCTCCCCCGGGACTAGCGGGACCTACGAGCAGTACTTC. Its protein product is CASSSPGTSGTYEQYF. This rearrangement joins TRBV7-9 to TRBJ2-7, with TRBD2 matching 13 bases. Germline V gives CDR1 SEHNR, CDR2 FQNEAQ (reference sequence). Trimming took 4 bases from V and 2 from J; bases not matched to a gene: 5. The CDR3 is made up of 16 amino acids.

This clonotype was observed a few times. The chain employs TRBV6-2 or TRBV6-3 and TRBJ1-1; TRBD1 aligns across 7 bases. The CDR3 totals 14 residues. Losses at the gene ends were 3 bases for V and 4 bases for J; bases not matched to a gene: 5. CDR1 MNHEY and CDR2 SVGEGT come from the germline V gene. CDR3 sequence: CASSYQGGSTEAFF. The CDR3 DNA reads TGTGCCAGCAGTTATCAGGGGGGGAGCACTGAAGCTTTCTTT.

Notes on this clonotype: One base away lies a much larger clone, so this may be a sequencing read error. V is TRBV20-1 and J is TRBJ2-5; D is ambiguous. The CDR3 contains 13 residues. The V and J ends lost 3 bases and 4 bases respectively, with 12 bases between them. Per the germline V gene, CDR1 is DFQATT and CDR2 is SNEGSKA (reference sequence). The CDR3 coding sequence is TGCAGTGCTAGGGATAGCTCCCGAGAGACCCAGTACTTC. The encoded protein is CSARDSSRETQYF.

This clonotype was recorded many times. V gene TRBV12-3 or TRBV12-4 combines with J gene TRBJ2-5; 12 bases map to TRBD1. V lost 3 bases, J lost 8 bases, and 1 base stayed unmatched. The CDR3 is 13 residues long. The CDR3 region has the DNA TGTGCCAGCAGTTTCGGGACAGGGGGCACCCAGTACTTC. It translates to CASSFGTGGTQYF.

CDR3 amino acids: CASSLTTVLNEKLFF. CDR3 in DNA: TGTGCCAGCAGCCTCACCACTGTACTGAATGAAAAACTGTTTTTT. This chain uses TRBV7-9 with TRBJ1-4, with unresolved D. The V end was cut by 5 bases, the J end by 5 bases, with 15 bases between. This CDR3 contains 15 residues. Germline CDR1 reads SEHNR; CDR2 reads FQNEAQ (reference sequence).

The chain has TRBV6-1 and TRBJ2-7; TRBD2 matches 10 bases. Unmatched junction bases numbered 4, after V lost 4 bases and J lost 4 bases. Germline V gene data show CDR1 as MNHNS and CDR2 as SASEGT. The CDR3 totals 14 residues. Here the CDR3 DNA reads TGTGCCAGCAGTGTATCTAGCGGGAGATACGAGCAGTACTTC. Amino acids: CASSVSSGRYEQYF.

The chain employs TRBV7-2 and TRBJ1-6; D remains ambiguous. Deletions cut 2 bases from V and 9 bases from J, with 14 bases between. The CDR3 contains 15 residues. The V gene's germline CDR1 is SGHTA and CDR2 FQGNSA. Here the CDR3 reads CASSLSSSFGSPLHF. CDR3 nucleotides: TGTGCCAGCAGCTTATCTAGTTCTTTCGGTTCACCCCTCCACTTT.

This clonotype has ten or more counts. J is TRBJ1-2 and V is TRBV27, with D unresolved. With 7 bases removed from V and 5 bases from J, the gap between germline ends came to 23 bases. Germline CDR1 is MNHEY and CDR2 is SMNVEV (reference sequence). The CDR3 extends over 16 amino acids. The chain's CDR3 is CASIPSHSGGPYGYTF. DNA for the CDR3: TGTGCCAGCATCCCTTCCCATAGCGGAGGGCCGTATGGCTACACCTTC.

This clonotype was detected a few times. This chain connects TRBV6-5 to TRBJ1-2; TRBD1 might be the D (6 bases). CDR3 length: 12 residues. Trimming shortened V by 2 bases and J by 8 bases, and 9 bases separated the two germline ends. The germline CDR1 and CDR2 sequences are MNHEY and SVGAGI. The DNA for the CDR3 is TGTGCCAGCAGTTACGGGGGCAGAGGCTACACCTTC. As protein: CASSYGGRGYTF.

The CDR3 sequence: CASSDIGRLTPLHF. For the CDR3, the DNA is TGTGCCAGCAGTGACATTGGCAGGCTAACACCCCTCCACTTT. This rearrangement joins TRBV6-1 to TRBJ1-6; D remains ambiguous. V lost 3 bases and J lost 11, with 14 bases in between. Per germline, CDR1 MNHNS and CDR2 SASEGT. The CDR3 spans 14 residues.

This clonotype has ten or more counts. CDR3 loop: CASSLGTSRDEQFF. CDR3 DNA sequence: TGTGCCAGCAGCCTGGGGACTAGTAGGGATGAGCAGTTCTTC. V is TRBV3-1 and J is TRBJ2-1, with TRBD2 matching 8 bases. V lost 4 bases to trimming and J lost 8 bases; unmatched junction nucleotides: 7. Germline values: CDR1 LGHDT, CDR2 YNNKEL (reference sequence). This CDR3 is built from 14 residues.

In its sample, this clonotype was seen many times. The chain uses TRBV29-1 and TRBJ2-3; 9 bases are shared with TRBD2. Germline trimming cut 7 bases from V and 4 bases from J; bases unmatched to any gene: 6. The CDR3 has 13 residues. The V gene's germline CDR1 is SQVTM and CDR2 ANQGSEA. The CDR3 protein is CSARQREADTQYF. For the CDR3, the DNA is TGCAGCGCCCGTCAGCGGGAGGCAGATACGCAGTATTTT.

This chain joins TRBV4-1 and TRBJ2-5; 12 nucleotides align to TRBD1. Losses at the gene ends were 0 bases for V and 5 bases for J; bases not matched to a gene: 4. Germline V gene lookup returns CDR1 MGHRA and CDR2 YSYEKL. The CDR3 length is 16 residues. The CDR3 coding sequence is TGCGCCAGCAGCCAAGATGGCGGGACAGGGGGCGAGACCCAGTACTTC. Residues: CASSQDGGTGGETQYF.

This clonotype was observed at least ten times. CDR3 in amino acids: CASNGSGGPAEQYV. Written as DNA, the CDR3 is TGTGCCAGCAACGGGAGCGGGGGCCCAGCCGAGCAGTACGTC. The rearrangement links TRBV6-2 or TRBV6-3 to TRBJ2-7; the match to TRBD2 covers 8 bases. Germline V gene lookup returns CDR1 MNHEY and CDR2 SVGEGT. The CDR3 has 14 residues. J was trimmed by 6 bases and V by 7 bases; bases with no gene match: 11.

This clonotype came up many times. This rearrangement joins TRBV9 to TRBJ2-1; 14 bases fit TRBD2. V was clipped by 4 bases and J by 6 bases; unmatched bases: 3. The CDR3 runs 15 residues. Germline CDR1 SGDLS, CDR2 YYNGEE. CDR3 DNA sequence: TGTGCCAGCAGCTCTGGACTAGCGGGGGGCAATGAGCAGTTCTTC. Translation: CASSSGLAGGNEQFF. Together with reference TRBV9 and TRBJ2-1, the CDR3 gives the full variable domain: DSGVTQTPKHLITATGQRVTLRCSPRSGDLSVYWYQQSLDQGLQFLIQYYNGEERAKGNILERFSAQQFPDLHSELNLSSLELGDSALYFCASSSGLAGGNEQFFGPGTRLTVL.

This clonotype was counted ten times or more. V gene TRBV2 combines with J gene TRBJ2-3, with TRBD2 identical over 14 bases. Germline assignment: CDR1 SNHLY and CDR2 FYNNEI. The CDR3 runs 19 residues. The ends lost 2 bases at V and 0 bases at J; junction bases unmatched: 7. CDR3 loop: CASSEPGLAGEDSTDTQYF. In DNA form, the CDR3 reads TGTGCCAGCAGTGAACCGGGACTAGCGGGGGAAGATAGCACAGATACGCAGTATTTT. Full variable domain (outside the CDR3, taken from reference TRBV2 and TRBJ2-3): EPEVTQTPSHQVTQMGQEVILRCVPISNHLYFYWYRQILGQKVEFLVSFYNNEISEKSEIFDDQFSVERPDGSNFTLKIRSTKLEDSAMYFCASSEPGLAGEDSTDTQYFGPGTRLTVL.

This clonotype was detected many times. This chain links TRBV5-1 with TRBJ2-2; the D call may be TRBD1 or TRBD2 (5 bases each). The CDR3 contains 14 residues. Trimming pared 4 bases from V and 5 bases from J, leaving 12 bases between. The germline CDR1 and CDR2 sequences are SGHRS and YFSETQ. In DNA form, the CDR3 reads TGCGCCAGCAGCAGACGGGACGGTACCGGGGAGCTGTTTTTT. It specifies CASSRRDGTGELFF. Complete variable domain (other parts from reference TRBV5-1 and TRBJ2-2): KAGVTQTPRYLIKTRGQQVTLSCSPISGHRSVSWYQQTPGQGLQFLFEYFSETQRNKGNFPGRFSGRQFSNSRSEMNVSTLELGDSALYLCASSRRDGTGELFFGEGSRLTVL.

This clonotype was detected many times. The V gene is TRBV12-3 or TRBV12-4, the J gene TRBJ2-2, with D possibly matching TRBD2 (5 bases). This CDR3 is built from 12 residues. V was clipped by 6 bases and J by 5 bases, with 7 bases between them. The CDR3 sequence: CASSGETGELFF. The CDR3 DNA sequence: TGTGCCAGCAGCGGGGAGACCGGGGAGCTGTTTTTT.

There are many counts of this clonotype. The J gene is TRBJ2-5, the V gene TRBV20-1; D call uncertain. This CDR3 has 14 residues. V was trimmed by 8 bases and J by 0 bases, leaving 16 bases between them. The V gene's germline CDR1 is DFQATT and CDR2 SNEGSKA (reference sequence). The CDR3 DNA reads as TGCAGTCCGAAAGGGCTTGGGAACCAAGAGACCCAGTACTTC. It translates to CSPKGLGNQETQYF.

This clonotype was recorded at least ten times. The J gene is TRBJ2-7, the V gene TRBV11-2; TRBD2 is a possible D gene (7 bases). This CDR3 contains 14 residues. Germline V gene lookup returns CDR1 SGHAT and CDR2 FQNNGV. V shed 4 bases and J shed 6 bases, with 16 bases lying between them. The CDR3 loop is CASSSEGGRGEQYV. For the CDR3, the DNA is TGTGCCAGCAGCTCCGAGGGGGGGCGGGGCGAGCAGTACGTC.

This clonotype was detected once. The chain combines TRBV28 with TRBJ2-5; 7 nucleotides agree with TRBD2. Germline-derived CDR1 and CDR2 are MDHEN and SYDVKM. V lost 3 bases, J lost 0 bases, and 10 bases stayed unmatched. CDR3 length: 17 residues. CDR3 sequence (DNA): TGTGCCAGCAGTTTGGTAGACCTAGCGGCAAACCAAGAGACCCAGTACTTC. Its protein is CASSLVDLAANQETQYF.

CDR3 residues: CASSVAQRTDTQYF. In DNA form, the CDR3 reads TGTGCCAGCAGCGTAGCCCAGCGCACAGATACGCAGTATTTT. V and J are TRBV9 and TRBJ2-3; D is unresolved. Germline V CDR1 and CDR2: SGDLS, YYNGEE. This CDR3 has 14 amino acids. Trimming pared 0 bases from V and 1 base from J, leaving 6 bases between.

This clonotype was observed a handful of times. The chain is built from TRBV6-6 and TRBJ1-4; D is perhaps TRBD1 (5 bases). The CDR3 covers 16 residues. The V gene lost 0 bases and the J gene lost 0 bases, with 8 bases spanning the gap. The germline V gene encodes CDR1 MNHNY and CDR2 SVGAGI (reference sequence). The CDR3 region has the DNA TGTGCCAGCAGTTACTCGTCGACAGCAACTAATGAAAAACTGTTTTTT. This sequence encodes CASSYSSTATNEKLFF.